This T cell receptor (beta chain) was profiled in a study of tumor-infiltrating lymphocytes in primary liver carcinoma. Using a constant-region primer together with ProtoScript II reverse transcriptase, TCR beta cDNA was made from about 500 ng of total RNA. Amplification in three nested multiplex PCR rounds with slightly modified ARM-PCR gave rise to TCR beta libraries. TRBV1-TRBV30 forward primers paired with a C-beta reverse primer drove the first two PCR rounds, 10 cycles each. One entry per CDR3 protein, called by TCRdb with MiXCR from the multiplex PCR reads. The data hold 250,000 to 350,000 distinct CDR3 sequences, with nearly 60% observed a single time. The V and J ends lost 1 base and 7 bases respectively, with 20 bases between them. The CDR3 spans 17 residues. Germline DNA was also extracted, and blood RNA derived from unsorted whole blood.

This TCR was recovered from a woman in her 30s with primary liver carcinoma and hepatitis B virus infection. This chain connects TRBV12-3 or TRBV12-4 to TRBJ1-3; weak D call: TRBD1 (5 bases). Sample: peripheral blood. CDR3 DNA: TGTGCCAGCAGTTTAGGGACACTGAAAATCTACCTCAACACCATATATTTT. Translated: CASSLGTLKIYLNTIYF.